This T cell receptor (beta chain) was retrieved from a study of T cell responses to AZD1222 COVID-19 vaccine (dated by TCRdb to the early 2020s). For the study in its entirety: TCR sequencing covered more than 230 trial participants: approximately 200 given two doses of AZD1222 and some 25 given two doses of MenACWY control vaccine. Trial participants were enrolled by age into 18-55, 56-69 and 70-plus year subgroups, with around 150, 28 and 57 TCR-sequenced participants respectively.

With regard to this clone: The specificity of this receptor is unknown. Base qualities are not at hand, and no much larger clone is one base apart.

The CDR3 regions of human TCRbeta chains were analyzed by immunosequencing. On the study's bioinformatics: Repertoire TCRs were checked for matches against a reference library of SARS-CoV-2-specific TCRs that had been generated using the MIRA antigen-specificity platform. Breadth was defined as the fraction of unique TCRs that were SARS-CoV-2-associated. Depth was defined as the fraction of total T cells that were SARS-CoV-2-associated. Using the MIRA data, every spike-specific TCR was mapped to the spike region that the TCR reacted to and assigned to either a CD4 or a CD8 class. Log10-transformed breadth and depth values were compared by one-way ANOVA with Sidak's multiple comparisons tests. Here the immuneACCESS table is served through TCRdb, limited to in-frame sequences with V and J called. Missing clones are a known gap in these copies; in checked studies unresolved V genes cover under half, and the rest lacks a known reason. Clone size and the V and J calls come from that table; the DNA yielded D and trimming. The sample data list about 180,000 clones, and approximately 90% of these were observed just once. 25% to 30% of the sample is held by the ten biggest clonotypes.

What this sample's time point label stands for: about 28 days (+/-7) after the second vaccine dose. AZD1222 recipients with second doses at about 4 weeks or about 12 weeks were pooled, because spike-specific TCR depth and breadth did not differ between schedules. Vaccinee samples were obtained from the UK trials COV001 and COV002, which included a single-blind randomized controlled phase 2/3 trial of AZD1222 (ChAdOx1 nCoV-19) in healthy adults. For TCRbeta chain sequencing, PBMC samples from trial participants were taken at day 0 and at day 28 after the second dose. On the study overall, not on this receptor specifically: Most participants were white British and females outnumbered males, and the authors suggested that clonal diversity may have been underestimated. A significant rise in spike-specific TCR breadth and depth was observed after two AZD1222 doses relative to day 0 and relative to MenACWY recipients. In the small 56-69-year group, the increase in depth fell short of significance, most likely because of low power. CD4 TCRs associated with the vaccine covered the entire spike protein, and the dominant responses were in regions 160-218 and 743-854. Because no day 14 peak-response samples were available, repertoires were characterized only after the peak T cell response. Reportedly, almost half of the unique spike-specific TCRs recognized epitopes lying outside the regions that are mutated in the B.1.351 and B.1.1.7 variants. Conclusions about previously exposed vaccinees are limited because only a handful of AZD1222 recipients were SARS-CoV-2 seropositive at baseline.

CDR1 is given as LGHNA and CDR2 as YSLEER, both from the germline V gene. Inclusive of the bounding cysteine and phenylalanine, the CDR3 is 14 residues long. Kept here is only the CDR3 DNA, which spans 42 bases and is read in frame from base 1. V is pared back by 2 bases and J by 1 base, with 8 bases lying between the germline termini. Here the sequenced sample was peripheral blood, taken 28 days after the second AZD1222 dose. This clonotype was obtained from an adult who received the AZD1222 COVID-19 vaccine. Recombination connected TRBV4-3 to TRBJ1-1, with no confident D gene call. This receptor carries the CDR3 CASSQRDQNTEAFF. In nucleotide form, the sequence is TGCGCCAGCAGCCAACGAGACCAGAACACTGAAGCTTTCTTT.